This T cell receptor beta chain was obtained from a study of T cell responses to AZD1222 COVID-19 vaccine. Points from the study as a whole: Among spike-specific TCRs, nearly half reportedly target unmutated variant regions. Scientists sampled the repertoires only once the peak T cell response had passed. Clonal diversity was possibly underestimated, and the donors were mostly white British, with more females. Along spike, vaccine-associated CD4 TCRs were found throughout, with dominance at 160-218 and 743-854.

CDR3 length equals 14 residues. CDR1 LGHNA and CDR2 YNFKEQ come from the germline V gene. V dropped 2 bases and J dropped 7 bases, with 15 bases sitting between them. Repertoires were generated with immunoSEQ multiplex PCR, while TCRdb's copy carries only in-frame clones and drops some. The sample lists around 100,000 clones, around 90% occurring once. On this clone itself: Its antigen remains unknown.

The clonotype originates from an adult in good health. The chain joins TRBV4-2 to TRBJ2-7; no firm D call. Source: peripheral blood, taken on day 0 of AZD1222 vaccination. CDR3 in amino acids: CASSQRTTQNEQYF. CDR3 in DNA: TGTGCCAGCAGCCAACGGACCACCCAAAATGAGCAGTACTTC.